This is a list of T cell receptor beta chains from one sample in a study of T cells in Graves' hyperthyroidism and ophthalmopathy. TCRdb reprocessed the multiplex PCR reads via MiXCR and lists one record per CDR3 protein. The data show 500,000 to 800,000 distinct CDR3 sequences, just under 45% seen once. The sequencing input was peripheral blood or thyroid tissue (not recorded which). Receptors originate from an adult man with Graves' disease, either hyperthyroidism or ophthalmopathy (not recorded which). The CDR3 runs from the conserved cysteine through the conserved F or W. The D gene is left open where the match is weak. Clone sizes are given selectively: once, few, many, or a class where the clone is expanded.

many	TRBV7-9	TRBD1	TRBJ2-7	TGTGCCAGCAGCTTCCGGGACAGACCCTACGAGCAGTACTTC	CASSFRDRPYEQYF
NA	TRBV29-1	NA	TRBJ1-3	TGCAGCGTGTCGGCAGGGTTTGGAAACACCATATATTTT	CSVSAGFGNTIYF
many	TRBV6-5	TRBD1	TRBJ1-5	TGTGCCAGCAGTTCCAGGACAGGTAGCAATCAGCCCCAGCATTTT	CASSSRTGSNQPQHF
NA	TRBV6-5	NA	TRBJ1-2	TGTGCCAGCAGTTATGACGGAGAGGTTTGGGGCTACACCTTC	CASSYDGEVWGYTF
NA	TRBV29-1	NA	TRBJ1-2	TGCAAATCCGGGACGAGTTATGGCTACACCTTC	CKSGTSYGYTF
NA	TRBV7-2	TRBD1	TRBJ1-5	TGTGCCAGCAGCTTGGGGACAGGCCAACAGCCCCAGCATTTT	CASSLGTGQQPQHF
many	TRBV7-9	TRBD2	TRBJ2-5	TGTGCCAGCAGCCCAGGACTAGCACAAGAGACCCAGTACTTC	CASSPGLAQETQYF
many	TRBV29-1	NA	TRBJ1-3	TGCAGCGTTGAGGCACCTGGAAACACCATATATTTT	CSVEAPGNTIYF
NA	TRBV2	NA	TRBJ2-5	TGTGCCAGCAGTTACTTGGCTCAACTCCAAGAGACCCAGTACTTC	CASSYLAQLQETQYF
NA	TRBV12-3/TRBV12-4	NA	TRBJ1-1	TGTGCCAGCAAGAGATTCATGAACACTGAAGCTTTCTTT	CASKRFMNTEAFF
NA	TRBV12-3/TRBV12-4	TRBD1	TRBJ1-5	TGTGCCAGCAGCGTCGGGACAGGGTTTGGCCAGCCCCAGCATTTT	CASSVGTGFGQPQHF